The clone carrying this T cell receptor (beta chain) turned up a few times. This entry comes from a study of T cells in Graves' hyperthyroidism and ophthalmopathy. The study defined stable Graves' hyperthyroidism as no ophthalmopathy progression within 18 months. The CDR3 regions of TCR beta were amplified from RNA transcripts. During a first-round RT-PCR of the TCR CDR3, the HTBI primer set was used. TCRdb independently ran MiXCR on the multiplex PCR reads; one entry per CDR3 protein. The sample consists of 600,000 to 800,000 distinct CDR3 sequences, about a third of them appearing once. From germline, CDR1 is SQVTM and CDR2 ANQGSEA. The CDR3 sequence is 14 residues long. The V end was cut by 5 bases, the J end by 2 bases, with 14 bases between.

The material sequenced was blood. This TCR was sampled from a woman aged 40 to 50 with Graves' hyperthyroidism. V and J are TRBV29-1 and TRBJ2-3, with D unresolved. The DNA for the CDR3 is TGCAGCGTTCCCAAGGACGGATTCACAGATACGCAGTATTTT. Encoded protein: CSVPKDGFTDTQYF.